This T cell receptor (beta chain) was identified during a study of blood T cell repertoires in COVID-19. Study-wide context: From the United States, Italy and Spain came samples of acute and convalescent COVID-19. PBMCs, B-cell-depleted T cells, or T cells were the source of the cDNA or gDNA that made up the material.

Per the original data handling: Amplifying reference gene primers gave estimates of nucleated cell counts. Generated by immunoSEQ multiplex PCR, the TCRdb table keeps only in-frame clones and is missing some. The DNA gave D and trimming, while V, J and clone size come from that table. In the table there are around 150,000 clones, 70% to 80% of which are singletons. Specimen: peripheral blood. The clonotype comes from a man over 45 with acute or convalescent COVID-19.

The CDR3 DNA sequence: TGTGCCAGCAGCTTAAACGTAGTTGCCTCCTACAATGAGCAGTTCTTC. Encoded protein: CASSLNVVASYNEQFF. The chain links TRBV7-9 to TRBJ2-1, with D unclear. Between the trimmed V and J ends, which lost 2 bases and 0 bases, there was a span of 11 bases. CDR3 length: 16 residues. Looked up from germline, CDR1 is SEHNR and CDR2 is FQNEAQ (reference sequence).